The 5 T cell receptor beta chains reported below all come from one sample, sequenced in a study of shared clonotypes between healthy human individuals. The method was immunoSEQ multiplex PCR; TCRdb's version includes in-frame clones alone and lacks a portion of them. The sample shows millions of clones, roughly nine tenths of them seen only once. Sequences were obtained from naive CD4+ T cells sorted from blood. The sample's subset: CD45RA+ positively selected. These receptors were collected from a man in his late teens or twenties in good health.

The chain employs TRBV18 and TRBJ2-3, with D hard to call. The length of the CDR3 is 15 residues. Germline V gene data show CDR1 as KGHSH and CDR2 as LQKENI. V gave up 3 bases and J gave up 1 base, with 11 bases separating them. CDR3 DNA sequence: TGTGCCAGCTCACCCCTTCGAGGTGGCACAGATACGCAGTATTTT. Its protein is CASSPLRGGTDTQYF.

This clone turned up a few times. The chain uses TRBV10-3 and TRBJ1-5; possible D gene TRBD1, 5 bases. Trimming pared 3 bases from V and 3 bases from J, leaving 9 bases between. CDR1 is ENHRY and CDR2 is SYGVKD in the germline V gene. The CDR3 spans 14 residues. The CDR3 region has the DNA TGTGCCATCAGTGATCAGGGAAACAATCAGCCCCAGCATTTT. It yields the protein CAISDQGNNQPQHF.

The chain recombines TRBV7-2 with TRBJ2-3; 15 bases agree with TRBD2. The CDR3 has 16 residues. With 4 bases clipped from V and 7 bases from J, the junction kept 6 bases outside the gene matches. Germline values: CDR1 SGHTA, CDR2 FQGNSA. The CDR3 region is CASSWGLAGGINTQYF. The CDR3 DNA is TGTGCCAGCAGCTGGGGACTAGCGGGAGGTATAAATACGCAGTATTTT.

This clone was detected once. This rearrangement joins TRBV11-2 to TRBJ2-1; tentatively, D is TRBD1 or TRBD2 (5 bases each). The CDR3 consists of 14 residues. Germline V lookup: CDR1 SGHAT, CDR2 FQNNGV. Deletions cut 2 bases from V and 8 bases from J, with 13 bases between. The chain's CDR3 is CASSLIGTEDEQFF. The CDR3 bases are TGTGCCAGCAGCTTAATTGGGACCGAGGATGAGCAGTTCTTC.

About this clone itself: The same CDR3 also results from other DNA sequences found in this sample. The chain couples TRBV6-5 to TRBJ2-7, with a possible D match to TRBD2 (5 bases). The CDR3 totals 14 residues. With 6 bases removed from V and 1 base from J, the gap between germline ends came to 13 bases. Germline V lookup: CDR1 MNHEY, CDR2 SVGAGI. Written as DNA, the CDR3 is TGTGCCAGCAGCCCGCGGGTCCAATCCTACGAGCAGTACTTC. It translates to CASSPRVQSYEQYF.